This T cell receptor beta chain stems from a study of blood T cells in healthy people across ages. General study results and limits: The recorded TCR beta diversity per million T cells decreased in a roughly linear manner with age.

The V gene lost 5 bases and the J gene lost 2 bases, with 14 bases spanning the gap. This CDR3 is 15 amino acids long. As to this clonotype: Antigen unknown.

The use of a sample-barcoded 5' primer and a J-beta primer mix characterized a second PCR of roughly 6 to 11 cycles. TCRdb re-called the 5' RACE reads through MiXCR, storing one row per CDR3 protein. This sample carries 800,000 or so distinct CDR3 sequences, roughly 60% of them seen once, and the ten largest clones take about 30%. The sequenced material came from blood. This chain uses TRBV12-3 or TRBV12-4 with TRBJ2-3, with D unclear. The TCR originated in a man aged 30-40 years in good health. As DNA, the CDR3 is TGTGCCAGCAGTCCCGGCGGTTTTACCACAGATACGCAGTATTTT. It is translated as CASSPGGFTTDTQYF.